Shown below are 2 T cell receptor beta chains from a single sample sequenced in a study of beta chain features in type 1 diabetes. Every bit of the isolated RNA underwent reverse transcription, so sequencing read expressed TCRB transcripts. The data were produced by immunoSEQ multiplex PCR, yet TCRdb's version contains in-frame clones alone and is incomplete. In the table there are some 150,000 clones, 10% of which are singletons. The sample was naive CD4+ T cells from blood. Source of these receptors: a man aged 18 to 30 in good health.

The V gene is TRBV5-1, the J gene TRBJ2-5; D not resolved. Trimming shortened V by 3 bases and J by 3 bases, and 9 bases separated the two germline ends. The CDR3 has 13 residues. Germline V lookup: CDR1 SGHRS, CDR2 YFSETQ. In DNA, the CDR3 is TGCGCCAGCAGCTCGCTGATAGAAGAGACCCAGTACTTC. It codes for CASSSLIEETQYF. The full variable domain, with the rest looked up from reference TRBV5-1 and TRBJ2-5, is KAGVTQTPRYLIKTRGQQVTLSCSPISGHRSVSWYQQTPGQGLQFLFEYFSETQRNKGNFPGRFSGRQFSNSRSEMNVSTLELGDSALYLCASSSLIEETQYFGPGTRLLVL.

This clone appeared many times. The chain joins TRBV4-3 to TRBJ2-3, with TRBD1 as a possible D gene (6 bases). The germline V and J ends were trimmed by 4 bases and 1 base, with 12 bases remaining between them. Germline-derived CDR1 and CDR2 are LGHNA and YSLEER. CDR3 size: 15 residues. CDR3 in DNA: TGCGCCAGCAGCCGCCGGGACATAGGCACAGATACGCAGTATTTT. Translating gives CASSRRDIGTDTQYF.